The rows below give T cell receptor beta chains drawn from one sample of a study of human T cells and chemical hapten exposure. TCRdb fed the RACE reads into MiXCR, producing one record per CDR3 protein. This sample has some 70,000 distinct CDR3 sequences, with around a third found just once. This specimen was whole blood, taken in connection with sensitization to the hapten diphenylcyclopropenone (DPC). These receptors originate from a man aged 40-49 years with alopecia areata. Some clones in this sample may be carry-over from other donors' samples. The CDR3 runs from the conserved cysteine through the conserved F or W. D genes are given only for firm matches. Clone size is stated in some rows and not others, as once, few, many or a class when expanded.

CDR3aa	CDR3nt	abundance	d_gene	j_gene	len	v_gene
CASRGADSSYEQYF	TGTGCCAGCAGAGGGGCGGACAGCTCCTACGAGCAGTACTTC	-	-	TRBJ2-7	14	TRBV2
CSVVSGRGTQYF	TGCAGCGTGGTTAGCGGGAGAGGGACCCAGTACTTC	few	TRBD2	TRBJ2-5	12	TRBV29-1
CASSLEGQFDNEQFF	TGTGCCAGCAGTTTAGAGGGACAGTTTGACAATGAGCAGTTCTTC	-	TRBD1	TRBJ2-1	15	TRBV28
CASSALGEQYF	TGCGCCAGCAGTGCCCTCGGCGAGCAGTACTTC	few	-	TRBJ2-7	11	TRBV10-1
CASSVKGANSPLHF	TGTGCCAGCAGCGTCAAGGGGGCGAATTCACCCCTCCACTTT	-	TRBD1	TRBJ1-6	14	TRBV9
CSVRRELGTDTQYF	TGCAGCGTTCGTCGGGAGTTAGGCACAGATACGCAGTATTTT	few	-	TRBJ2-3	14	TRBV29-1
CATSSPRDASSYNEQFF	TGTGCCACCAGCAGCCCTAGGGACGCCAGCTCCTACAATGAGCAGTTCTTC	few	-	TRBJ2-1	17	TRBV15
CASSLRASRYSSYEQYF	TGTGCCAGCAGTTTAAGAGCATCGCGGTATAGCTCCTACGAGCAGTACTTC	-	-	TRBJ2-7	17	TRBV28
CASSPILDFADTQYF	TGTGCCAGCAGCCCAATCTTGGACTTCGCAGATACGCAGTATTTT	-	-	TRBJ2-3	15	TRBV7-9
CASSFLRSGVPDNEQFF	TGTGCCAGCAGCTTTCTAAGGTCGGGGGTCCCTGACAATGAGCAGTTCTTC	-	-	TRBJ2-1	17	TRBV7-9
CASSYGWEVYNEQFF	TGTGCCAGCAGTTACGGGTGGGAGGTCTACAATGAGCAGTTCTTC	-	-	TRBJ2-1	15	TRBV6-5
CASRYGPATNEKLFF	TGTGCCAGCAGATATGGGCCAGCAACTAATGAAAAACTGTTTTTT	-	-	TRBJ1-4	15	TRBV27
CSARTTGGYGYTF	TGCAGTGCTAGAACTACGGGAGGCTATGGCTACACCTTC	few	-	TRBJ1-2	13	TRBV20-1
CASSKAAGTSGRAFHEQFF	TGTGCCAGCAGCAAAGCGGCCGGGACTAGCGGGAGGGCCTTCCATGAGCAGTTCTTC	few	-	TRBJ2-1	19	TRBV21-1
CASNRHSTDTQYF	TGTGCCAGCAACCGACATAGCACAGATACGCAGTATTTT	-	-	TRBJ2-3	13	TRBV7-9
CASSLGVRQPQHF	TGTGCCAGCAGCTTGGGGGTTCGTCAGCCCCAGCATTTT	few	-	TRBJ1-5	13	TRBV7-2